This T cell receptor beta chain came from a study of blood T cell repertoires in COVID-19. In the study overall: Acute-phase and convalescent COVID-19 samples originated in the United States, Italy and Spain.

This CDR3 has 17 amino acids. CDR1 is ENHRY and CDR2 is SYGVKD in the germline V gene. V lost 6 bases and J lost 5; bases outside the gene matches: 13. In the authors' workflow: From reference gene primer amplification, estimates of nucleated cell counts were derived. TCRdb's copy holds only in-frame clones and misses some; the assay was immunoSEQ multiplex PCR. Clonal size and the V and J genes are those of that table, whereas D and trimming came from the DNA. The table has roughly 410,000 clones, approximately 91% seen once. The V gene is TRBV10-3, the J gene TRBJ2-1; 10 bases map to TRBD2. The sequencing sample was made of peripheral blood. The clonotype originates from a woman aged 40 to 55 with COVID-19, enrolled during active disease. This CDR3 reads CAISSPFSSGGNNEQFF. The CDR3 coding sequence is TGTGCCATCAGCTCCCCTTTCAGTAGCGGGGGGAACAATGAGCAGTTCTTC.